This entry lists 21 T cell receptor beta chains sequenced from one sample in a study of T cells in Graves' hyperthyroidism and ophthalmopathy. Researchers amplified the TCR beta CDR3 regions from RNA transcripts. TCR CDR3 underwent first-round RT-PCR with the HTBI primer set. One entry per CDR3 protein, called by TCRdb with MiXCR from the multiplex PCR reads. The sample carries over 500,000 distinct CDR3 sequences, roughly 18% recorded once. The specimen was blood. Receptors originate from a woman between 18 and 29 years old with Graves' ophthalmopathy.

The table lists this clonotype with many counts. This rearrangement joins TRBV7-2 to TRBJ2-7; D remains unclear. Germline-derived CDR1 and CDR2 are SGHTA and FQGNSA. There are 13 residues in the CDR3. Trimming removed 2 bases from V and 4 bases from J, with 9 bases in between. CDR3 residues: CASSLNQEYEQYF. The CDR3 bases are TGTGCCAGCAGCTTAAATCAAGAATACGAGCAGTACTTC.

The chain joins TRBV7-9 to TRBJ2-1; the D is unclear. The CDR3 runs to 14 residues. The V end was cut by 9 bases, the J end by 0 bases, with 12 bases between. CDR1 is SEHNR and CDR2 is FQNEAQ in the germline V gene (reference sequence). The CDR3: CASSTQSSYNEQFF. As DNA, the CDR3 is TGTGCCAGTAGTACCCAGAGCTCCTACAATGAGCAGTTCTTC.

The chain carries TRBV2 and TRBJ2-5; TRBD2 matches at 8 bases. The CDR3 has 13 residues. J was trimmed by 4 bases and V by 6 bases; bases with no gene match: 4. Germline assignment: CDR1 SNHLY and CDR2 FYNNEI. The DNA of the CDR3 is TGTGCCAGCAGGACTAGCGAAGGAGAGACCCAGTACTTC. Protein sequence: CASRTSEGETQYF.

As concerns this clonotype: This could be a read error, since a much larger clone is one nucleotide away. The gene calls are TRBV3-1 and TRBJ1-1; the D is unclear. Trimming cost V 3 bases and J 10 bases, with 9 bases left between them. The CDR3 totals 11 residues. Germline V lookup: CDR1 LGHDT, CDR2 YNNKEL (reference sequence). The CDR3 reads CASSHLLGAFF. The CDR3 coding sequence is TGTGCCAGCAGCCACCTTCTTGGAGCTTTCTTT.

This clonotype occurred a few times. The chain joins TRBV28 to TRBJ1-2; the D is unclear. Trimming cost V 6 bases and J 5 bases, with 16 bases left between them. Germline V gene sequence: CDR1 MDHEN, CDR2 SYDVKM. This CDR3 comprises 14 residues. This chain's CDR3 is CASSHYRLSYGYTF. The CDR3 region has the DNA TGTGCCAGCAGCCACTACCGGCTGTCTTATGGCTACACCTTC.

This clonotype was recorded many times. This rearrangement joins TRBV5-6 to TRBJ1-1; D not certain. Germline CDR1 is SGHDT and CDR2 is YYEEEE. CDR3 length equals 14 residues. Trimming took 1 base from V and 3 from J, leaving 10 bases between them. The CDR3 reads CASSLSGLYTEAFF. The CDR3 DNA reads TGTGCCAGCAGCTTGTCCGGCTTGTACACTGAAGCTTTCTTT.

This clonotype was counted at least ten times. The chain joins TRBV27 to TRBJ2-3; 7 bases are a match to TRBD2. The ends lost 4 bases at V and 0 bases at J; junction bases unmatched: 4. The germline V gene encodes CDR1 MNHEY and CDR2 SMNVEV (reference sequence). There are 15 residues in the CDR3. The CDR3 reads CASSSPGGSTDTQYF. CDR3 in DNA: TGTGCCAGCAGTTCGCCGGGGGGTAGCACAGATACGCAGTATTTT.

At least ten counts were recorded for this clonotype. This chain connects TRBV30 to TRBJ2-5, with TRBD2 matching over 10 bases. This CDR3 is built from 15 residues. Looked up from germline, CDR1 is GTSNPN and CDR2 is SVGIG (reference sequence). Trimming at V came to 0 bases and at J to 5 bases, leaving 6 bases not matched to a gene. CDR3 sequence reads: CAWSVTGLAFETQYF. The CDR3 region has the DNA TGTGCCTGGAGTGTAACGGGACTAGCGTTTGAGACCCAGTACTTC. The full variable domain, in which reference TRBV30 and TRBJ2-5 provide the parts outside the CDR3, is SQTIHQWPATLVQPVGSPLSLECTVEGTSNPNLYWYRQAAGRGLQLLFYSVGIGQISSEVPQNLSASRPQDRQFILSSKKLLLSDSGFYLCAWSVTGLAFETQYFGPGTRLLVL.

This clonotype came up a few times. The chain employs TRBV30 and TRBJ1-1, with D possibly being TRBD1 (5 bases). V lost 1 base and J 6 bases, leaving 12 bases between the germline ends. CDR1 and CDR2 from the germline V gene are GTSNPN and SVGIG (reference sequence). The CDR3 sequence is 13 residues long. CDR3 sequence: CAWSEGQQAEAFF. The CDR3 bases are TGTGCCTGGAGTGAGGGGCAGCAAGCTGAAGCTTTCTTT.

The rearrangement uses TRBV19 and TRBJ2-1; D possibly matches TRBD1 or TRBD2 (5 bases each). V dropped 3 bases and J dropped 7 bases, with 19 bases sitting between them. The germline gives CDR1 LNHDA, CDR2 SQIVND (reference sequence). This CDR3 has 16 amino acids. CDR3 residues: CASSIGADGRLNEQFF. CDR3 sequence (DNA): TGTGCCAGTAGTATCGGGGCGGACGGACGATTGAATGAGCAGTTCTTC.

This clonotype appeared a single time. An end of the junction does not agree with germline; a read error may underlie this. The chain has TRBV7-2 and TRBJ2-3, with 7 bases fitting TRBD2. CDR3 length: 15 residues. The germline V gene has CDR1 SGHTA and CDR2 FQGNSA. In DNA form, the CDR3 reads TGTGCTAGCAGACCCAGCGGGGTCCTCACAGATACGCAGTATTTT. It yields the protein CASRPSGVLTDTQYF. The entire variable domain, with the rest obtained from reference TRBV7-2 and TRBJ2-3, is as follows: GAGVSQSPSNKVTEKGKDVELRCDPISGHTALYWYRQSLGQGLEFLIYFQGNSAPDKSGLPSDRFSAERTGGSVSTLTIQRTQQEDSAVYLCASRPSGVLTDTQYFGPGTRLTVL.

This clonotype was detected ten times or more. This chain uses TRBV11-2 with TRBJ1-5; possible D gene TRBD1, 5 bases. CDR1 SGHAT and CDR2 FQNNGV come from the germline V gene. The CDR3 runs 15 residues. Trimming removed 5 bases from V and 2 bases from J, with 13 bases in between. This CDR3 reads CASSPVGVGNQPQHF. The CDR3 coding sequence is TGTGCCAGCAGCCCAGTGGGGGTAGGCAATCAGCCCCAGCATTTT.

The CDR3 nucleotides are TGTGCCAGCAGCTTAACGATTCGGTTGGAGCAGTTCTTC. Translation gives CASSLTIRLEQFF. The chain is built from TRBV7-3 and TRBJ2-1, with D uncertain. CDR3 length: 13 residues. Germline CDR1 is SGHTA and CDR2 is FQGTGA. Trimming shortened V by 0 bases and J by 10 bases, and 10 bases separated the two germline ends.

Many counts were recorded for this clonotype. J is TRBJ2-7 and V is TRBV7-9; 13 bases map to TRBD2. The CDR3 sequence is 17 residues long. Per germline, CDR1 SEHNR and CDR2 FQNEAQ (reference sequence). With 2 bases clipped from V and 3 bases from J, the junction kept 7 bases outside the gene matches. This CDR3 is CASSLRTSGSRGYEQYF. CDR3 coding DNA: TGTGCCAGCAGCTTAAGGACTAGCGGGAGCAGGGGCTACGAGCAGTACTTC.

This clonotype appeared many times. CDR3 protein: CASSQEQGKGRGYTF. The CDR3 DNA is TGTGCCAGCAGCCAAGAACAGGGCAAAGGAAGGGGCTACACCTTC. The V call is TRBV3-1, the J call TRBJ1-2; a weak D match, TRBD1 (6 bases). V gave up 0 bases and J gave up 8 bases, with 16 bases separating them. There are 15 residues in the CDR3. Germline V gene sequence: CDR1 LGHDT, CDR2 YNNKEL (reference sequence). The full variable domain, rest sourced from reference TRBV3-1 and TRBJ1-2, is DTAVSQTPKYLVTQMGNDKSIKCEQNLGHDTMYWYKQDSKKFLKIMFSYNNKELIINETVPNRFSPKSPDKAHLNLHINSLELGDSAVYFCASSQEQGKGRGYTFGSGTRLTVV.

The sample holds many counts of this clonotype. The chain has TRBV12-3 or TRBV12-4 and TRBJ2-3, with D perhaps matching TRBD1 (5 bases). The length of the CDR3 is 15 residues. Trimming pared 7 bases from V and 0 bases from J, leaving 14 bases between. CDR3 bases: TGTGCCAGCAACCCAACAGGACCTAGCACAGATACGCAGTATTTT. The encoded protein is CASNPTGPSTDTQYF.

The V and J genes are TRBV4-2 and TRBJ2-2; TRBD1 aligns across 12 bases. The germline V gene encodes CDR1 LGHNA and CDR2 YNFKEQ. The CDR3 has 16 amino acids. J lost 4 bases, V lost 2 bases, and 2 bases had no gene match. The CDR3 sequence is CASSQPGQGATGELFF. As DNA, the CDR3 is TGTGCCAGCAGCCAACCGGGACAGGGGGCCACCGGGGAGCTGTTTTTT.

V usage is TRBV7-9 and J usage is TRBJ2-2; 7 nucleotides agree with TRBD2. V gave up 5 bases and J gave up 7 bases; unmatched junction bases: 13. The CDR3 runs to 16 residues. CDR1 is SEHNR, CDR2 FQNEAQ, per germline (reference sequence). CDR3 sequence (DNA): TGTGCCAGCAGCCCCTGGCTTGGGCGGGAGAGCGGGGAGCTGTTTTTT. Translating it yields CASSPWLGRESGELFF.

This clonotype was observed many times. The V gene is TRBV3-1, the J gene TRBJ2-2, with D perhaps assigned TRBD1 or TRBD2 (6 bases each). This CDR3 has 16 amino acids. Germline V gene sequence: CDR1 LGHDT, CDR2 YNNKEL (reference sequence). Trimming removed 1 base from V and 6 bases from J, with 15 bases in between. The CDR3 region is CASSQVGTGRPGELFF. The CDR3 DNA follows: TGTGCCAGCAGCCAAGTGGGTACAGGGAGGCCCGGGGAGCTGTTTTTT.

This clonotype was recorded many times. The genes are TRBV7-2 and TRBJ1-1; 11 bases map to TRBD1. V dropped 0 bases and J dropped 3; count of bases not matched to a gene: 6. This CDR3 has 17 residues. In germline, CDR1 is SGHTA, CDR2 FQGNSA. The CDR3 DNA reads as TGTGCCAGCAGCTTAGCCGGACAGGGGGCCGGGGACACTGAAGCTTTCTTT. It codes for CASSLAGQGAGDTEAFF.

The rearrangement joins TRBV19 to TRBJ1-1; possibly TRBD1 for D (5 bases). The CDR3 loop spans 17 amino acids. Germline values: CDR1 LNHDA, CDR2 SQIVND (reference sequence). V was cut by 2 bases and J by 0 bases, with 16 bases left in between. The CDR3 here is CASSIYGRGMVNTEAFF. In nucleotides, the CDR3 is TGTGCCAGTAGTATATATGGCCGGGGGATGGTGAACACTGAAGCTTTCTTT.